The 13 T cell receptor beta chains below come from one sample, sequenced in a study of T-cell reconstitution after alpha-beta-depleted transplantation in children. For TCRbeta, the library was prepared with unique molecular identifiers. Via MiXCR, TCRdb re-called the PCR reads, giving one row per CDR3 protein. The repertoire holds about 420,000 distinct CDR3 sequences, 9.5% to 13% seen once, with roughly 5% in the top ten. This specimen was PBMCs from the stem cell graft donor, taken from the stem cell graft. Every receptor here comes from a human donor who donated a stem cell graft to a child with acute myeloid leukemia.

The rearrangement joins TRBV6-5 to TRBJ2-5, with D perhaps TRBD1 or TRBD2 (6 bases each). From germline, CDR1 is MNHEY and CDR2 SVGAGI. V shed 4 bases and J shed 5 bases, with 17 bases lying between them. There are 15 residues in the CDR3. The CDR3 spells CASSSTTGAWETQYF. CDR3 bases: TGTGCCAGCAGTTCGACGACGGGGGCCTGGGAGACCCAGTACTTC.

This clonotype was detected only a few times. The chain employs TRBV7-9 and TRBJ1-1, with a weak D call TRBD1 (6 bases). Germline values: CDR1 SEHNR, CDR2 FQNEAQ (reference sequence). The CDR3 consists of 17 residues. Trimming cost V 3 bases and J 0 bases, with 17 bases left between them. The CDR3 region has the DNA TGTGCCAGCAGCTTGGGACAACTACCGGGAATGAACACTGAAGCTTTCTTT. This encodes CASSLGQLPGMNTEAFF.

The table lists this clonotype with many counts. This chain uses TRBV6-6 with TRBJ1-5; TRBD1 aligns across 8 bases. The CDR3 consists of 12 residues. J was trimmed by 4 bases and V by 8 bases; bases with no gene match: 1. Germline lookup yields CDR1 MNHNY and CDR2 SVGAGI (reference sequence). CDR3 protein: CASRQGNQPQHF. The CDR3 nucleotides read TGTGCCAGCCGACAGGGGAATCAGCCCCAGCATTTT.

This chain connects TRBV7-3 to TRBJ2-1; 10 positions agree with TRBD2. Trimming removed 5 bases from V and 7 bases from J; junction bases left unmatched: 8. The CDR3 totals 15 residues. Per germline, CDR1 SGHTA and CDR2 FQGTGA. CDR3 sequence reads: CASSPNTSGKNEQFF. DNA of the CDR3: TGTGCCAGCAGCCCAAATACTAGCGGGAAAAATGAGCAGTTCTTC. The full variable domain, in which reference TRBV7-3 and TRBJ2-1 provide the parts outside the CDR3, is GAGVSQTPSNKVTEKGKYVELRCDPISGHTALYWYRQSLGQGPEFLIYFQGTGAADDSGLPNDRFFAVRPEGSVSTLKIQRTERGDSAVYLCASSPNTSGKNEQFFGPGTRLTVL.

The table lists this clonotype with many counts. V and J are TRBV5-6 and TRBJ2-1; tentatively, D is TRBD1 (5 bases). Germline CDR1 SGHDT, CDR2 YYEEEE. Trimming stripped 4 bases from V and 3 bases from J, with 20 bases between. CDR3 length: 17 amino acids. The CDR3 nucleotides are TGTGCCAGCAGCGTAAAATGGGGCTCAAGTTTCTACAATGAGCAGTTCTTC. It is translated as CASSVKWGSSFYNEQFF.

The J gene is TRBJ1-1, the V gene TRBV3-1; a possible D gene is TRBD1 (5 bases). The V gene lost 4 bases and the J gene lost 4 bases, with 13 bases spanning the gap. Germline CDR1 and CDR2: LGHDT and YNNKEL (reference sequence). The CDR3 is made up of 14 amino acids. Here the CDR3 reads CASSPDLRVTEAFF. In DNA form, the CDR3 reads TGTGCCAGCAGCCCAGACCTCAGGGTCACTGAAGCTTTCTTT.

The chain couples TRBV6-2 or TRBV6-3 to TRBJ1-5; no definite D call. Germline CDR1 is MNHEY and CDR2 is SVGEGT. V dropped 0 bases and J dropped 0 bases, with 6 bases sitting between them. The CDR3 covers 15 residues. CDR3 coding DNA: TGTGCCAGCAGTTACTCAGAAGATAGCAATCAGCCCCAGCATTTT. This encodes CASSYSEDSNQPQHF.

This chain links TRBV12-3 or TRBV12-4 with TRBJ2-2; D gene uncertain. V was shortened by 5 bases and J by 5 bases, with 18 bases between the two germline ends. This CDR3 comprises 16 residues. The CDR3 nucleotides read TGTGCCAGCAGTCCCCAGGCTAGAGAAAGGACCGGGGAGCTGTTTTTT. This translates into CASSPQARERTGELFF.

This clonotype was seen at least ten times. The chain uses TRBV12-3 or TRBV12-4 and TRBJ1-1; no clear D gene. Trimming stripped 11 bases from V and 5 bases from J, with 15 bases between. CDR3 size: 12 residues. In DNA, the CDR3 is TGTGCCGACGGCATATCGGGGACTGAAGCTTTCTTT. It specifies CADGISGTEAFF.

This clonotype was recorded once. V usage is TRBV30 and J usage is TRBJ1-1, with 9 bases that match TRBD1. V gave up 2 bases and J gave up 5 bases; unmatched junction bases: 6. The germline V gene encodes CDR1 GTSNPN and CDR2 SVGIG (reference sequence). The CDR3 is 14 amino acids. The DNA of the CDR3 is TGTGCCTGGAGTTTTACAGGGGGCGTAACTGAAGCTTTCTTT. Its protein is CAWSFTGGVTEAFF.

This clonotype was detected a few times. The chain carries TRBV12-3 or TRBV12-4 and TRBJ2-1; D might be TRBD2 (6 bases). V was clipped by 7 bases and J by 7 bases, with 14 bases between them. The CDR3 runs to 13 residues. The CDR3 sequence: CASTGRGKNEQFF. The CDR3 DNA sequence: TGTGCCAGCACCGGGCGGGGTAAAAATGAGCAGTTCTTC.

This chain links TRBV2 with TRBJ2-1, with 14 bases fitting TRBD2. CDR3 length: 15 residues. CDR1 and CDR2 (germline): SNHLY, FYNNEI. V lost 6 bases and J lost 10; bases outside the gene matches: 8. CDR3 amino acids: CASRPGLAGEGEQFF. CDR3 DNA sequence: TGTGCCAGCAGGCCGGGACTAGCGGGAGAGGGGGAGCAGTTCTTC.

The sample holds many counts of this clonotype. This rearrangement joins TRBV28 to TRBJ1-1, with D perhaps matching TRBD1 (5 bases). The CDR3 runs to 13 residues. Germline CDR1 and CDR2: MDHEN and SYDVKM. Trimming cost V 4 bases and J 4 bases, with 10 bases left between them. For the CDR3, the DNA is TGTGCCAGCAGTTATTTAGGGGCCACTGAAGCTTTCTTT. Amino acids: CASSYLGATEAFF.